These T cell receptor beta chains were read from a single sample in a study of shared clonotypes between healthy human individuals. Clones were read by immunoSEQ multiplex PCR, and TCRdb kept only the in-frame ones, dropping some. There are roughly 2.1 million clones in the sample; 90% to 95% occur only once, and 1.7% lies in the top ten. Specimen: naive CD8+ T cells from PBMCs. These TCRs come from a man between 18 and 29 years old in good health. Some clones in this sample may be carry-over from other donors' samples. The conserved cysteine and the conserved F or W are not part of the CDR3 here. Fields, in order: CDR3 protein, V gene.

ASSAYRDGYT | TRBV11-2
ASSTSGRLDEQF | TRBV28
ASSPSGSSGNTIY | TRBV9
ASSPRRIQETQY | TRBV19
ATEGEANEQY | TRBV10-3
ASSMRTATEAF | TRBV19
ASSLSTGELF | TRBV5-6
ASREYEQY | TRBV2
ASSKVRDRVNEQF | TRBV27
ASTRAWGGNTIY | TRBV28